This TCR beta chain was retrieved from a study of PD-L1 blockade in urothelial cancer. The wider study: When patients started atezolizumab around 2014, it was given at 1,200 mg intravenously every 3 weeks.

On this clone itself: No antigen is known for it.

This CDR3 contains 13 residues. Trimming took off 6 bases at V and 3 bases at J, with 9 bases between the two ends. In germline, CDR1 is SNHLY, CDR2 FYNNEI. Time point noted: pretreatment peripheral blood. Method: immunoSEQ multiplex PCR; TCRdb's copy keeps in-frame clones and lacks some. The table shows roughly 63,000 clones, with roughly 80% occurring only once. Study-level results: Pretreatment clonality of the blood TCR repertoire below the median was predictive of superior survival.

This sequence joins TRBV2 and TRBJ2-1, with D possibly being TRBD2 (6 bases). The sequencing used PBMCs, collected around atezolizumab (anti-PD-L1) treatment. The receptor was isolated from a man aged 70-80 years with urothelial cancer. CDR3 sequence (DNA): TGTGCCAGCAGGAGCGGGTTCTACAATGAGCAGTTCTTC. Translating gives CASRSGFYNEQFF.